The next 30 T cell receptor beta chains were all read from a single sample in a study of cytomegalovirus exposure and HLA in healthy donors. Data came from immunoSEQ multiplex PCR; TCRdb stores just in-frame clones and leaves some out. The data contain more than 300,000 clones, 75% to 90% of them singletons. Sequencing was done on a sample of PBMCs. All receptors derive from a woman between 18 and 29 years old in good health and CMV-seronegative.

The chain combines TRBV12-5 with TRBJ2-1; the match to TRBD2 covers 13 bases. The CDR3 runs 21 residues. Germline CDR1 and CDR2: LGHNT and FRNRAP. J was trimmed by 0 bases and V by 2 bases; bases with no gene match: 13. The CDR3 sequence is CASGLITVGTSGISSYNEQFF. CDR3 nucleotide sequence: TGTGCTAGTGGTTTGATTACAGTTGGGACTAGCGGGATAAGCTCCTACAATGAGCAGTTCTTC. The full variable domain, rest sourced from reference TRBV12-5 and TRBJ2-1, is DARVTQTPRHKVTEMGQEVTMRCQPILGHNTVFWYRQTMMQGLELLAYFRNRAPLDDSGMPKDRFSAEMPDATLATLKIQPSEPRDSAVYFCASGLITVGTSGISSYNEQFFGPGTRLTVL.

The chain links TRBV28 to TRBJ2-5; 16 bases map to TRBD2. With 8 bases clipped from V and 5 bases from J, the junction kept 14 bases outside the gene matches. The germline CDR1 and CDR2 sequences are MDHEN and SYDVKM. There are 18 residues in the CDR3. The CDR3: CASYARGLAGGPGETQYF. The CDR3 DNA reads TGTGCCAGCTACGCTAGGGGACTAGCGGGAGGGCCGGGGGAGACCCAGTACTTC.

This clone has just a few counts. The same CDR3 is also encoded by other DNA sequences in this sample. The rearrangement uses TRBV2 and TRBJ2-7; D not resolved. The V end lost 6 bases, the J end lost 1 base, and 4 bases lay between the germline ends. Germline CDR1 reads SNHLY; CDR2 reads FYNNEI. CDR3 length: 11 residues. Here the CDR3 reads CASRQSYEQYF. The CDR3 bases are TGTGCCAGCAGACAGTCCTACGAGCAGTACTTC.

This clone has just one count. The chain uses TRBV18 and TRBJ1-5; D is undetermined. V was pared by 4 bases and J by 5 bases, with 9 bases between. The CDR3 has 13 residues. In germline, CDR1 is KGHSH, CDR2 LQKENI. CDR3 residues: CASSLSADQPQHF. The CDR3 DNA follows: TGTGCCAGCTCACTGTCGGCGGATCAGCCCCAGCATTTT.

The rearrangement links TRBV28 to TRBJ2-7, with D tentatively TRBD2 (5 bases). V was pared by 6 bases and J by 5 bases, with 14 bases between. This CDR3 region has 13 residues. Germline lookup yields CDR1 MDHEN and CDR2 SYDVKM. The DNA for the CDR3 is TGTGCCAGCAGGTCTACTAGTACGAACGAGCAGTACTTC. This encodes CASRSTSTNEQYF.

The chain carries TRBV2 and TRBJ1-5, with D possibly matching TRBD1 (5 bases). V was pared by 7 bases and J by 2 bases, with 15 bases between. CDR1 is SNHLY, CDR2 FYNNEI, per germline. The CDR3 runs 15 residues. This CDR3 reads CASNPVGGGNQPQHF. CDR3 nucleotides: TGTGCCAGCAACCCCGTTGGAGGGGGCAATCAGCCCCAGCATTTT.

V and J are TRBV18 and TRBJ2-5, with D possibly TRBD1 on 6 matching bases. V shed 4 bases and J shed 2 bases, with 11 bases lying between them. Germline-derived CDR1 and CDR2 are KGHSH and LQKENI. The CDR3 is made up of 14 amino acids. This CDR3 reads CASSLRTAQETQYF. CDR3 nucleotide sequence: TGTGCCAGCTCACTCAGGACAGCTCAAGAGACCCAGTACTTC.

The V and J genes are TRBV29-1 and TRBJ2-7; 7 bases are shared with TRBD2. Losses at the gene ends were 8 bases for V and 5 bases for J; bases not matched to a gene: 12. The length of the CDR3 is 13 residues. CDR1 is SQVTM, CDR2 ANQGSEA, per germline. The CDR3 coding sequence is TGCAGCATCGCCCTGGGACTAATCGACGAGCAGTACTTC. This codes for CSIALGLIDEQYF.

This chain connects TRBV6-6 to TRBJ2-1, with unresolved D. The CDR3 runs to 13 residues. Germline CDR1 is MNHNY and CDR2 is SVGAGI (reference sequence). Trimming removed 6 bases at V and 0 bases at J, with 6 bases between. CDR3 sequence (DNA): TGTGCCAGCAGGCGGAACTCCTACAATGAGCAGTTCTTC. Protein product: CASRRNSYNEQFF.

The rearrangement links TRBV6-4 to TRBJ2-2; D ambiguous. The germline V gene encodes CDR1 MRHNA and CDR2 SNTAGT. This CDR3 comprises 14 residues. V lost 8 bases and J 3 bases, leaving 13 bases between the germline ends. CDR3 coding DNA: TGTGCCAGCTGTATTCTCGAGGACACCGGGGAGCTGTTTTTT. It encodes CASCILEDTGELFF.

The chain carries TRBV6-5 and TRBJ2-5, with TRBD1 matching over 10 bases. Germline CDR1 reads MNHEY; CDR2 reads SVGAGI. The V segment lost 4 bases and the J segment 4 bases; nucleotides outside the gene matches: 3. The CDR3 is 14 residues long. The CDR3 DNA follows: TGTGCCAGCAGTTCGACAGGGGGCCTAGAGACCCAGTACTTC. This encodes CASSSTGGLETQYF.

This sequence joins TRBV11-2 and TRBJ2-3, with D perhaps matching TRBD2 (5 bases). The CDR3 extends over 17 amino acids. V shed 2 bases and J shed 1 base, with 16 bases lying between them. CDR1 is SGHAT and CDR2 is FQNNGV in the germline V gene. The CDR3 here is CASSLPLGAEGTDTQYF. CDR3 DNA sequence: TGTGCCAGCAGCTTACCTCTGGGAGCGGAGGGCACAGATACGCAGTATTTT.

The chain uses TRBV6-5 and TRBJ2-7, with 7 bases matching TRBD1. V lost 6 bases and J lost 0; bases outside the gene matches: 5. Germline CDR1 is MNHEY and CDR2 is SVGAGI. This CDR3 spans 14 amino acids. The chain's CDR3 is CASRQDRYSYEQYF. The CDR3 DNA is TGTGCCAGCAGACAGGACAGGTACTCCTACGAGCAGTACTTC.

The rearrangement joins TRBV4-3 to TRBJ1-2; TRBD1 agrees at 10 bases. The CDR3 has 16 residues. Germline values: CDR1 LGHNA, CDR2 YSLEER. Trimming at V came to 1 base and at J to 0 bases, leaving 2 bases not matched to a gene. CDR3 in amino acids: CASSQVGQGANYGYTF. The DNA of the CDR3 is TGCGCCAGCAGCCAAGTCGGACAGGGGGCTAACTATGGCTACACCTTC.

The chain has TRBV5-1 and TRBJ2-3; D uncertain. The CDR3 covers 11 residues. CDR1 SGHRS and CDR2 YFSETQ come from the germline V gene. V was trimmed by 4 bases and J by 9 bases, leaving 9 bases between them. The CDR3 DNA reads TGCGCCAGCAGCCACACACAGACGCAGTATTTT. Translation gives CASSHTQTQYF. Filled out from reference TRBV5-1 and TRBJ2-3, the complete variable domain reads KAGVTQTPRYLIKTRGQQVTLSCSPISGHRSVSWYQQTPGQGLQFLFEYFSETQRNKGNFPGRFSGRQFSNSRSEMNVSTLELGDSALYLCASSHTQTQYFGPGTRLTVL.

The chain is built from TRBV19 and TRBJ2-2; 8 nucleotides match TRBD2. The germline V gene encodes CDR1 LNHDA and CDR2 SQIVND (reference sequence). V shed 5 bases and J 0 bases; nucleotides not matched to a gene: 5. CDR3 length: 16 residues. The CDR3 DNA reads TGTGCCAGTAGTCAGTTCGGGGGGGCGAACACCGGGGAGCTGTTTTTT. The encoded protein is CASSQFGGANTGELFF.

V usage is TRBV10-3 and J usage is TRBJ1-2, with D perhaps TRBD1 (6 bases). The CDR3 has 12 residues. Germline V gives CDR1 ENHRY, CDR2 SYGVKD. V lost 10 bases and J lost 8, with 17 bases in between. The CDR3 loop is CATRQGQRGYTF. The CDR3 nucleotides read TGTGCCACGCGCCAGGGGCAACGAGGCTACACCTTC.

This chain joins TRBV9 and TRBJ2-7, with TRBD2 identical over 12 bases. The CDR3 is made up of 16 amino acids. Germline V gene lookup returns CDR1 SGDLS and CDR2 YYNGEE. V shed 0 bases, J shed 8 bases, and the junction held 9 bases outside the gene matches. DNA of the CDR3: TGTGCCAGCAGCGTAGAGGGGACTAGCGGGTATACGAAGCAGTACTTC. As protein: CASSVEGTSGYTKQYF.

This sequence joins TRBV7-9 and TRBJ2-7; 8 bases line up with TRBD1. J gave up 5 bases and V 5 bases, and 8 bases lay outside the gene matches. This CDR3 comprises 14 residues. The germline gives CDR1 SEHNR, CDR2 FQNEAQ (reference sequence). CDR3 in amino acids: CASSPTTGVNEQYF. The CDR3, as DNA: TGTGCCAGCAGCCCTACGACAGGGGTAAACGAGCAGTACTTC.

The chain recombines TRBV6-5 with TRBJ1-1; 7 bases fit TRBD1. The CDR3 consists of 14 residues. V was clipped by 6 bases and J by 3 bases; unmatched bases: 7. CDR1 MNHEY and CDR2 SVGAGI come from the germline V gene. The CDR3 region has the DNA TGTGCCAGCAGCCTAAGGGGGCTGGACACTGAAGCTTTCTTT. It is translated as CASSLRGLDTEAFF.

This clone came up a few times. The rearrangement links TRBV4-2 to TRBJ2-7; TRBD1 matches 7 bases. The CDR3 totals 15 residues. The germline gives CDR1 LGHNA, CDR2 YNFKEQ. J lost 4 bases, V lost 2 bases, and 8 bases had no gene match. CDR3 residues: CASSQYRDRDYEQYF. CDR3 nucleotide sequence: TGTGCCAGCAGCCAATACCGGGACAGAGATTACGAGCAGTACTTC.

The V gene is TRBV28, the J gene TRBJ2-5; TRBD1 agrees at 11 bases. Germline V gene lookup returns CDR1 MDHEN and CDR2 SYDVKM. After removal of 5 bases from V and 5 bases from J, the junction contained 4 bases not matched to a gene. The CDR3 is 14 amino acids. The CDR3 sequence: CASSPRDRGETQYF. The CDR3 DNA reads TGTGCCAGCAGTCCCAGGGACAGGGGGGAGACCCAGTACTTC.

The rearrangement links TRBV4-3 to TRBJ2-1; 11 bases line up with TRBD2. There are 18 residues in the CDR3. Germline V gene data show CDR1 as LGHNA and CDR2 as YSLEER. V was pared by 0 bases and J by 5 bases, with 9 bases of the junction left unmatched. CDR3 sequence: CASSQDVGGLAANNEQFF. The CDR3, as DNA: TGCGCCAGCAGCCAAGATGTGGGGGGACTAGCGGCTAACAATGAGCAGTTCTTC.

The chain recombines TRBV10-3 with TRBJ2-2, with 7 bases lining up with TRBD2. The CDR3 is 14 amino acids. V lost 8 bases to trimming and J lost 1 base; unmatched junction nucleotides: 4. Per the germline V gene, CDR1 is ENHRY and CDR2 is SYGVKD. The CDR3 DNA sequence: TGTGCCATCGGTTGGGAGGGGAACACCGGGGAGCTGTTTTTT. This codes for CAIGWEGNTGELFF.

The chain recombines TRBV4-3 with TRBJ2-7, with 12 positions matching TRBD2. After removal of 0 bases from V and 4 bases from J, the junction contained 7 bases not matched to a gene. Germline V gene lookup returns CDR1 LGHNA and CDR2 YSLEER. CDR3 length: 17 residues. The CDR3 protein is CASSQDRASGRAYEQYF. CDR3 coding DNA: TGCGCCAGCAGCCAAGATCGGGCTAGCGGGAGGGCTTACGAGCAGTACTTC.

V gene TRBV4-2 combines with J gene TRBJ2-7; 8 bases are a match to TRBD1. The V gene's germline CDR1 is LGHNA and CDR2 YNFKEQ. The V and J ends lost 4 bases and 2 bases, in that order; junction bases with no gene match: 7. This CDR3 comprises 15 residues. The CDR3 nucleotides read TGTGCCAGCAGCCTCCTGACAGGGGAGGCCTACGAGCAGTACTTC. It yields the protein CASSLLTGEAYEQYF.

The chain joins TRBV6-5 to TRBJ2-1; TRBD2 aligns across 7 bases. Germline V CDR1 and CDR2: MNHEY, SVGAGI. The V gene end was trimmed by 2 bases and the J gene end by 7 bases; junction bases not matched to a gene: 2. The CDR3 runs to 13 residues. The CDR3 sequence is CASSYLAANEQFF. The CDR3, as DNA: TGTGCCAGCAGTTACCTAGCGGCTAATGAGCAGTTCTTC.

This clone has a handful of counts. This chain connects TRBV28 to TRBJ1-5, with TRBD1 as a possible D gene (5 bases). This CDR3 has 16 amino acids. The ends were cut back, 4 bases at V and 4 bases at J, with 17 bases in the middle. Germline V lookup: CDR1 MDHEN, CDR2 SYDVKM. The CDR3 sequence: CASSSYQGGGNQPQHF. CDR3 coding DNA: TGTGCCAGCAGTTCTTATCAGGGTGGTGGAAATCAGCCCCAGCATTTT.

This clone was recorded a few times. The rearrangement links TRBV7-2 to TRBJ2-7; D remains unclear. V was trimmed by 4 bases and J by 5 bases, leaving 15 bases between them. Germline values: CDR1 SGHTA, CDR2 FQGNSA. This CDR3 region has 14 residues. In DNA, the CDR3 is TGTGCCAGCAGCTCGGTCCCGCAGGCCCACGAGCAGTACTTC. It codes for CASSSVPQAHEQYF.

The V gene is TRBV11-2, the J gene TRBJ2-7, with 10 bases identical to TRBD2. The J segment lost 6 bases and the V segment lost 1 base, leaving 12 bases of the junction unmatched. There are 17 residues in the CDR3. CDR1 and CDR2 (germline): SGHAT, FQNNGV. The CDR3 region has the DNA TGTGCCAGCAGCTTAGCGTCACTAGCGGGACTGCCCACCGAGCAGTACTTC. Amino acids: CASSLASLAGLPTEQYF.